One and the same sample provided the 13 T cell receptor beta chains below, sequenced in a study of shared clonotypes between healthy human individuals. The assay was immunoSEQ multiplex PCR, and TCRdb's table has in-frame clones only and misses some. This table holds about 1.1 million clones, more than 75% found once. Sequencing was done on a sample of memory CD4+ T cells from PBMCs. Noted subset: CD45RA-negative fraction. Source of these receptors: a man in his late teens or twenties in good health. Some clones in this sample may be carry-over from other donors' samples.

The J gene is TRBJ1-4, the V gene TRBV15; a possible D gene is TRBD1 (5 bases). This CDR3 region has 16 residues. Trimming shortened V by 1 base and J by 8 bases, and 17 bases separated the two germline ends. CDR1 LNHNV and CDR2 YYDKDF come from the germline V gene (reference sequence). The CDR3 is CATSRGGTADREKLFF. The CDR3, as DNA: TGTGCCACCAGCAGAGGAGGGACCGCCGACCGAGAAAAACTGTTTTTT.

This clone has only a few counts. This sequence joins TRBV18 and TRBJ1-2; maybe TRBD1 (6 bases). The V gene lost 3 bases and the J gene lost 2 bases, with 22 bases spanning the gap. This CDR3 is built from 18 residues. The germline V gene encodes CDR1 KGHSH and CDR2 LQKENI. The CDR3 loop reads CASSPTGPVVGANYGYTF. In DNA, the CDR3 is TGTGCCAGCTCACCCACCGGGCCCGTTGTGGGGGCAAACTATGGCTACACCTTC.

With respect to this clone: A junction boundary mismatches the germline segment, possibly from a read error. This sequence joins TRBV30 and TRBJ2-7; 8 bases align to TRBD2. CDR1 and CDR2 (germline): GTSNPN, SVGIG (reference sequence). The CDR3 totals 11 residues. CDR3 region: CAWRDFGGAGF. The CDR3, as DNA: TGTGCCTGGCGCGACTTCGGGGGGGCGGGCTTC.

V is TRBV4-2 and J is TRBJ2-1, with D hard to call. CDR1 is LGHNA, CDR2 YNFKEQ, per germline. The CDR3 is made up of 13 amino acids. V shed 1 base and J shed 8 bases, with 9 bases lying between them. The CDR3 region has the DNA TGTGCCAGCAGCCAAGGCACCGTAGATGAGCAGTTCTTC. As protein: CASSQGTVDEQFF.

V usage is TRBV5-8 and J usage is TRBJ2-7, with D hard to call. This CDR3 has 14 amino acids. Germline assignment: CDR1 SGHTS and CDR2 YDEGEE. V was shortened by 6 bases and J by 2 bases, with 15 bases between the two germline ends. Here the CDR3 reads CASNRRPGTYEQYF. The CDR3, as DNA: TGTGCCAGCAACCGCCGCCCAGGTACCTACGAGCAGTACTTC.

This clone was counted between two and nine times. The chain combines TRBV6-6 with TRBJ1-1, with D possibly TRBD1 on 6 matching bases. The CDR3 has 15 residues. V dropped 5 bases and J dropped 1 base, with 14 bases sitting between them. The V gene's germline CDR1 is MNHNY and CDR2 SVGAGI (reference sequence). CDR3 loop: CASSNQRGANTEAFF. The CDR3, as DNA: TGTGCCAGCAGTAACCAGAGGGGGGCGAACACTGAAGCTTTCTTT.

The J gene is TRBJ2-7, the V gene TRBV2; TRBD1 matches at 7 bases. Germline V lookup: CDR1 SNHLY, CDR2 FYNNEI. The CDR3 consists of 12 residues. Trimming at V came to 4 bases and at J to 5 bases, leaving 2 bases not matched to a gene. CDR3 amino acids: CASSVTGDEQYF. CDR3 nucleotide sequence: TGTGCCAGCAGTGTAACAGGGGACGAGCAGTACTTC.

This clone was observed once. The CDR3 nucleotides are TGTGCCAGCAAGGGCTTAGGAGAGCAGTTCTTC. Amino acid sequence: CASKGLGEQFF. This rearrangement joins TRBV6-5 to TRBJ2-1; no firm D call. Germline assignment: CDR1 MNHEY and CDR2 SVGAGI. The CDR3 is 11 amino acids. V was cut by 7 bases and J by 10 bases, with 11 bases left in between.

The chain links TRBV6-1 to TRBJ1-5; D is uncertain. Per the germline V gene, CDR1 is MNHNS and CDR2 is SASEGT. This CDR3 has 15 amino acids. V lost 3 bases to trimming and J lost 0 bases, with 9 bases between them. This CDR3 reads CASSDGLVSNQPQHF. For the CDR3, the DNA is TGTGCCAGCAGTGACGGGCTAGTTAGCAATCAGCCCCAGCATTTT.

V usage is TRBV4-2 and J usage is TRBJ1-1, with D possibly being TRBD1 (6 bases). The CDR3 spans 15 residues. Trimming cost V 1 base and J 6 bases, with 15 bases left between them. Germline CDR1 reads LGHNA; CDR2 reads YNFKEQ. CDR3 region: CASSQVGQSAPEAFF. The CDR3 region has the DNA TGTGCCAGCAGCCAAGTTGGACAGTCGGCCCCTGAAGCTTTCTTT.

In nucleotides, the CDR3 is TGTGCCAGCAGCCAGACAGGGGGGATTGGCTACACCTTC. Its translation is CASSQTGGIGYTF. V is TRBV28 and J is TRBJ1-2; TRBD1 matches at 9 bases. Germline assignment: CDR1 MDHEN and CDR2 SYDVKM. After removal of 6 bases from V and 7 bases from J, the junction contained 6 bases not matched to a gene. This CDR3 region has 13 residues.

This clone came up once. V is TRBV6-1 and J is TRBJ2-7; D unresolved. Trimming cost V 2 bases and J 12 bases, with 23 bases left between them. The CDR3 is 15 residues long. Germline lookup yields CDR1 MNHNS and CDR2 SASEGT. For the CDR3, the DNA is TGTGCCAGCAGTGAAAATCCGGGTCCGGTGAGAAACCGGTACTTC. This sequence encodes CASSENPGPVRNRYF.

To note about this clone: Other DNA variants within this sample encode the same CDR3. J is TRBJ2-1 and V is TRBV11-2, with TRBD2 matching over 9 bases. Germline V gene lookup returns CDR1 SGHAT and CDR2 FQNNGV. This CDR3 has 16 residues. V shed 1 base and J 4 bases; nucleotides not matched to a gene: 5. CDR3 residues: CASSLGGAGGYNEQFF. The CDR3 nucleotides read TGTGCCAGCAGCTTAGGTGGCGCGGGAGGGTACAATGAGCAGTTCTTC.